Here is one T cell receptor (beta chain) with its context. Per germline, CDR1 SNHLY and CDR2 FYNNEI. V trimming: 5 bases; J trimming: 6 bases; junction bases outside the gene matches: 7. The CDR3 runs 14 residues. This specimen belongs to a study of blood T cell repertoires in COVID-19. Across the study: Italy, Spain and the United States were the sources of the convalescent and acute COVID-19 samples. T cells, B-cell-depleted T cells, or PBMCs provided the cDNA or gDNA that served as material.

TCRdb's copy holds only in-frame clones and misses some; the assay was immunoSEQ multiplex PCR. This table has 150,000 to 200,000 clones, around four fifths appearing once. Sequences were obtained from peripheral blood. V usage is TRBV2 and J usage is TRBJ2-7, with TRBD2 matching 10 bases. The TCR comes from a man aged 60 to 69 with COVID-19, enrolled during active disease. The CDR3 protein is CASSWTSGSPEQYF. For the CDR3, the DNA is TGTGCCAGCAGTTGGACTAGCGGAAGTCCCGAGCAGTACTTC.